What follows are 19 T cell receptor beta chains derived from one specimen sequenced in a study of cytomegalovirus exposure and HLA in healthy donors. The PCR made use of 60 Vbeta and 13 Jbeta primers. Libraries were prepared by immunoSEQ multiplex PCR; TCRdb keeps only in-frame clonotypes and omits some of them. The sample lists more than 150,000 clones; approximately 81% were seen once. Sample: PBMCs. The receptors here all came from a man aged 50 to 60 in good health and CMV-seronegative.

Comment on this clone: The sample has other DNA sequences that encode this CDR3 too. This chain links TRBV7-8 with TRBJ2-7, with D possibly being TRBD1 (6 bases). Germline-derived CDR1 and CDR2 are SGHVS and FQNEAQ. The CDR3 has 16 residues. V dropped 5 bases and J dropped 3 bases, with 20 bases sitting between them. The CDR3 DNA sequence: TGTGCCAGCAGCCCTCGGCTAGGGACATCGATCTACGAGCAGTACTTC. Protein product: CASSPRLGTSIYEQYF.

The CDR3: CASEDRDGYGYTF. CDR3 bases: TGTGCCAGCGAGGACAGGGATGGGTATGGCTACACCTTC. The chain combines TRBV9 with TRBJ1-2, with TRBD1 identical over 8 bases. V was clipped by 7 bases and J by 5 bases; unmatched bases: 7. The germline gives CDR1 SGDLS, CDR2 YYNGEE. CDR3 length equals 13 residues.

This chain connects TRBV12-5 to TRBJ2-2; 9 bases line up with TRBD1. CDR3 length: 18 amino acids. CDR1 and CDR2 from the germline V gene are LGHNT and FRNRAP. After removal of 1 base from V and 5 bases from J, the junction contained 11 bases not matched to a gene. The CDR3 protein is CASGLGPRDRVSTGELFF. The CDR3 DNA is TGTGCTAGTGGTTTGGGACCCCGGGACAGGGTCTCAACCGGGGAGCTGTTTTTT.

Points on this clone: The germline gene is not matched at one end of the junction; a read error may be the cause. V gene TRBV7-9 combines with J gene TRBJ1-4; D might be TRBD1 (5 bases). Germline V gene lookup returns CDR1 SEHNR and CDR2 FQNEAQ (reference sequence). The CDR3 runs to 15 residues. CDR3 loop: CSSSLGAGLNEKLFF. For the CDR3, the DNA is TGTTCCAGCAGCTTAGGAGCGGGACTTAATGAAAAACTGTTTTTT.

This chain's CDR3 is CASRRTGLAGNTIYF. The DNA of the CDR3 is TGTGCCAGCAGGCGCACAGGGTTGGCCGGAAACACCATATATTTT. The V gene is TRBV27, the J gene TRBJ1-3; possible D gene TRBD1, 6 bases. Germline lookup yields CDR1 MNHEY and CDR2 SMNVEV (reference sequence). CDR3 length: 15 residues. V lost 6 bases and J lost 4, with 16 bases in between.

J is TRBJ2-1 and V is TRBV7-8; 7 bases line up with TRBD2. Germline V CDR1 and CDR2: SGHVS, FQNEAQ. CDR3 length equals 14 residues. V was clipped by 3 bases and J by 8 bases; unmatched bases: 7. Here the CDR3 DNA reads TGTGCCAGCAGCTTTCAGACTAGCACGGATGAGCAGTTCTTC. Translated: CASSFQTSTDEQFF.

This chain joins TRBV5-1 and TRBJ2-2; no clear D. Trimming left V 0 bases short and J 7 bases short, with 4 bases between. Germline V lookup: CDR1 SGHRS, CDR2 YFSETQ. The CDR3 totals 12 residues. The CDR3 sequence: CASSLGDGELFF. The CDR3 nucleotides read TGCGCCAGCAGCTTGGGAGACGGGGAGCTGTTTTTT.

The rearrangement joins TRBV7-8 to TRBJ2-4, with 11 bases identical to TRBD2. J lost 6 bases, V lost 5 bases, and 9 bases had no gene match. Germline values: CDR1 SGHVS, CDR2 FQNEAQ. The CDR3 length is 16 residues. The CDR3 DNA reads TGTGCCAGCAGCCTGCGATTAGCGGGGGGGTTAAACATTCAGTACTTC. Residues: CASSLRLAGGLNIQYF.

V gene TRBV2 combines with J gene TRBJ2-1, with 7 nucleotides matching TRBD1. This CDR3 region has 13 residues. With 8 bases clipped from V and 9 bases from J, the junction kept 10 bases outside the gene matches. Per the germline V gene, CDR1 is SNHLY and CDR2 is FYNNEI. The CDR3 is CASYSRPGGEQFF. CDR3 coding DNA: TGTGCCAGCTACTCGCGACCAGGGGGTGAGCAGTTCTTC.

CDR3 bases: TGTGCCAGCAGCCGGACAGGGAATTCCGGGGAGACCCAGTACTTC. Translated: CASSRTGNSGETQYF. This chain connects TRBV7-8 to TRBJ2-5; 8 nucleotides align to TRBD1. The CDR3 length is 15 residues. The V gene's germline CDR1 is SGHVS and CDR2 FQNEAQ. J lost 5 bases, V lost 5 bases, and 10 bases had no gene match. The variable domain in full, with the rest retrieved from reference TRBV7-8 and TRBJ2-5, is GAGVSQSPRYKVAKRGQDVALRCDPISGHVSLFWYQQALGQGPEFLTYFQNEAQLDKSGLPSDRFFAERPEGSVSTLKIQRTQQEDSAVYLCASSRTGNSGETQYFGPGTRLLVL.

This clone was counted a few times. The chain links TRBV18 to TRBJ2-5; 8 bases fit TRBD2. Germline V gives CDR1 KGHSH, CDR2 LQKENI. This CDR3 comprises 15 residues. J lost 2 bases, V lost 2 bases, and 4 bases had no gene match. The CDR3 protein is CASSPFTSGQETQYF. As DNA, the CDR3 is TGTGCCAGCTCACCATTCACTAGCGGACAAGAGACCCAGTACTTC.

A few counts support this clone. This chain connects TRBV27 to TRBJ2-5, with a possible D match to TRBD1 (6 bases). The CDR3 runs 14 residues. V lost 4 bases and J 2 bases, leaving 11 bases between the germline ends. Germline V gives CDR1 MNHEY, CDR2 SMNVEV (reference sequence). The chain's CDR3 is CASSWGPFQETQYF. The CDR3, as DNA: TGTGCCAGCAGTTGGGGGCCTTTTCAAGAGACCCAGTACTTC.

This rearrangement joins TRBV7-6 to TRBJ1-2; the match to TRBD1 covers 7 bases. Germline CDR1 and CDR2: SGHVS and FNYEAQ. This CDR3 is built from 15 residues. V trimming: 5 bases; J trimming: 1 base; junction bases outside the gene matches: 7. The CDR3 DNA reads TGTGCCAGCAGCCCCTCGGGACAGTTTAACTATGGCTACACCTTC. It translates to CASSPSGQFNYGYTF. The full variable domain, its missing parts supplied by reference TRBV7-6 and TRBJ1-2, is GAGVSQSPRYKVTKRGQDVALRCDPISGHVSLYWYRQALGQGPEFLTYFNYEAQQDKSGLPNDRFSAERPEGSISTLTIQRTEQRDSAMYRCASSPSGQFNYGYTFGSGTRLTVV.

The V gene is TRBV5-1, the J gene TRBJ1-1, with TRBD1 as a possible D gene (6 bases). The CDR3 runs 16 residues. Germline assignment: CDR1 SGHRS and CDR2 YFSETQ. V lost 6 bases and J 6 bases, leaving 24 bases between the germline ends. This chain's CDR3 is CASTGQTKTYTSEAFF. In DNA, the CDR3 is TGCGCCAGCACCGGACAGACCAAAACTTATACCTCTGAAGCTTTCTTT.

This clone occurred a few times. The chain is built from TRBV6-5 and TRBJ1-6, with D hard to call. The CDR3 length is 12 residues. Trimming took off 5 bases at V and 6 bases at J, with 5 bases between the two ends. Germline V gene lookup returns CDR1 MNHEY and CDR2 SVGAGI. The CDR3 DNA follows: TGTGCCAGCAGTCCCGGTAATTCACCCCTCCACTTT. Its translation is CASSPGNSPLHF.

The genes are TRBV18 and TRBJ1-1, with D perhaps TRBD1 (5 bases). Germline V lookup: CDR1 KGHSH, CDR2 LQKENI. The length of the CDR3 is 17 residues. V was pared by 0 bases and J by 4 bases, with 18 bases between. The CDR3 bases are TGTGCCAGCTCACCACCGGGGACTGCCTCGTCGGGCACTGAAGCTTTCTTT. Translating gives CASSPPGTASSGTEAFF. Based on the CDR3 plus reference TRBV18 and TRBJ1-1, the full variable domain is NAGVMQNPRHLVRRRGQEARLRCSPMKGHSHVYWYRQLPEEGLKFMVYLQKENIIDESGMPKERFSAEFPKEGPSILRIQQVVRGDSAAYFCASSPPGTASSGTEAFFGQGTRLTVV.

This clone was seen only once. The rearrangement uses TRBV19 and TRBJ1-6; 7 bases fit TRBD1. The trim removed 8 bases at V and 3 bases at J, leaving 7 bases unmatched. Per the germline V gene, CDR1 is LNHDA and CDR2 is SQIVND (reference sequence). This CDR3 has 15 amino acids. CDR3 sequence (DNA): TGTGCCAGTGGGGACAGTAGGCTCTATAATTCACCCCTCCACTTT. This codes for CASGDSRLYNSPLHF.

The V gene is TRBV4-2, the J gene TRBJ2-2; perhaps TRBD2 as D (6 bases). Germline V gene sequence: CDR1 LGHNA, CDR2 YNFKEQ. The CDR3 contains 17 residues. V lost 0 bases, J lost 4 bases, and 15 bases lay in between. This CDR3 is CASSQEGTFYLTGELFF. CDR3 DNA sequence: TGTGCCAGCAGCCAAGAAGGGACTTTTTACCTCACCGGGGAGCTGTTTTTT.

The V call is TRBV6-5, the J call TRBJ2-6; no firm D call. Per the germline V gene, CDR1 is MNHEY and CDR2 is SVGAGI. The CDR3 is 15 amino acids. V lost 6 bases and J 0 bases, leaving 9 bases between the germline ends. This CDR3 reads CASSSLSSGANVLTF. CDR3 nucleotides: TGTGCCAGCAGCTCCCTGAGCTCTGGGGCCAACGTCCTGACTTTC.